The 19 T cell receptor beta chains below were found in one sample sequenced in a study of radiotherapy plus CTLA-4 blockade in lung cancer. Data came from immunoSEQ multiplex PCR; TCRdb stores just in-frame clones and leaves some out. The sample has 65,000 to 70,000 clones, about 80% seen once. This specimen consisted of peripheral blood, obtained from a patient treated with radiotherapy plus ipilimumab. Receptors originate from a human donor with non-small cell lung cancer who had a complete response to radiotherapy plus ipilimumab.

The chain has TRBV9 and TRBJ1-5, with unresolved D. V was cut by 3 bases and J by 12 bases, with 10 bases left in between. From germline, CDR1 is SGDLS and CDR2 YYNGEE. The CDR3 has 11 residues. The CDR3 nucleotides read TGTGCCAGCAGCGCCCAGTACCACCAGCATTTT. Protein sequence: CASSAQYHQHF.

The chain is built from TRBV9 and TRBJ1-1, with D unclear. Germline CDR1 is SGDLS and CDR2 is YYNGEE. The CDR3 length is 13 residues. V gave up 0 bases and J gave up 2 bases, with 5 bases separating them. The CDR3 DNA follows: TGTGCCAGCAGCGTAGACGCCAACACTGAAGCTTTCTTT. Protein: CASSVDANTEAFF.

The chain employs TRBV6-1 and TRBJ1-1; tentative D call: TRBD1 (5 bases). CDR3 size: 14 residues. V lost 7 bases to trimming and J lost 1 base, with 13 bases between them. The germline V gene has CDR1 MNHNS and CDR2 SASEGT. The CDR3, as DNA: TGTGCCAGCAACCCTTTCGACAGGAACACTGAAGCTTTCTTT. Translating gives CASNPFDRNTEAFF.

The J gene is TRBJ2-5, the V gene TRBV6-6; the D gene is possibly TRBD2 (5 bases). The CDR3 spans 16 residues. Looked up from germline, CDR1 is MNHNY and CDR2 is SVGAGI (reference sequence). Trimming took off 11 bases at V and 3 bases at J, with 25 bases between the two ends. The CDR3 bases are TGTGCCGGCGGACGTAAGGGCCCTATCGGGAAAGAGACCCAGTACTTC. Its translation is CAGGRKGPIGKETQYF.

The rearrangement joins TRBV29-1 to TRBJ2-1; D may be TRBD1 or TRBD2 (5 bases each). The CDR3 spans 13 residues. V was pared by 2 bases and J by 7 bases, with 12 bases between. Per the germline V gene, CDR1 is SQVTM and CDR2 is ANQGSEA. The CDR3 loop reads CSVELGRTNEQFF. The CDR3 DNA follows: TGCAGCGTTGAATTGGGACGCACAAATGAGCAGTTCTTC.

The CDR3 reads CASSLTSEFNEQFF. The CDR3 bases are TGTGCCAGCAGCCTGACTAGCGAGTTCAATGAGCAGTTCTTC. The chain is built from TRBV27 and TRBJ2-1; 8 bases map to TRBD2. The CDR3 consists of 14 residues. Trimming at V came to 6 bases and at J to 6 bases, leaving 7 bases not matched to a gene. The V gene's germline CDR1 is MNHEY and CDR2 SMNVEV (reference sequence).

J is TRBJ2-5 and V is TRBV28; maybe TRBD2 (5 bases). This CDR3 comprises 15 residues. Germline values: CDR1 MDHEN, CDR2 SYDVKM. With 6 bases removed from V and 1 base from J, the gap between germline ends came to 15 bases. The CDR3 region is CASRSAGVGQETQYF. The CDR3 DNA reads TGTGCCAGCAGGTCGGCGGGTGTGGGCCAAGAGACCCAGTACTTC.

The chain is built from TRBV10-3 and TRBJ1-2, with 9 bases aligning to TRBD1. Germline-derived CDR1 and CDR2 are ENHRY and SYGVKD. V lost 0 bases, J lost 4 bases, and 9 bases stayed unmatched. The CDR3 extends over 17 amino acids. The CDR3 sequence is CAISESNLRDRVYGYTF. DNA for the CDR3: TGTGCCATCAGTGAGTCTAACCTCCGGGACAGGGTCTATGGCTACACCTTC.

This chain connects TRBV7-2 to TRBJ1-4, with D maybe TRBD1 (5 bases). Trimming took 2 bases from V and 6 from J, leaving 10 bases between them. Germline CDR1 reads SGHTA; CDR2 reads FQGNSA. The CDR3 is 14 residues long. CDR3 bases: TGTGCCAGCAGCTTACAGGGAGGTTATGAAAAACTGTTTTTT. This gives the protein CASSLQGGYEKLFF.

The V call is TRBV5-1, the J call TRBJ1-1; 10 bases fit TRBD1. J gave up 0 bases and V 3 bases, and 8 bases lay outside the gene matches. Germline values: CDR1 SGHRS, CDR2 YFSETQ. The CDR3 sequence is 17 residues long. DNA for the CDR3: TGCGCCAGCAGCTCTAGGACAGGGGGTCTTTTGAACACTGAAGCTTTCTTT. Amino acid sequence: CASSSRTGGLLNTEAFF.

The chain combines TRBV7-2 with TRBJ2-3; 7 positions match TRBD2. The CDR3 spans 15 residues. V lost 2 bases to trimming and J lost 0 bases; unmatched junction nucleotides: 2. Germline lookup yields CDR1 SGHTA and CDR2 FQGNSA. CDR3 amino acids: CASSLYGGSTDTQYF. DNA of the CDR3: TGTGCCAGCAGCTTATACGGGGGGAGCACAGATACGCAGTATTTT.

The chain carries TRBV10-3 and TRBJ2-7, with D maybe TRBD2 (7 bases). V was pared by 2 bases and J by 5 bases, with 19 bases between. Germline V gives CDR1 ENHRY, CDR2 SYGVKD. This CDR3 has 16 amino acids. The CDR3 DNA sequence: TGTGCCATCAGTGAGAAGCGGGACAAGGGTGTCCACGAGCAGTACTTC. It specifies CAISEKRDKGVHEQYF.

V usage is TRBV27 and J usage is TRBJ1-5; D is uncertain. Between the trimmed V and J ends, which lost 1 base and 3 bases, there was a span of 10 bases. This CDR3 region has 15 residues. Germline-derived CDR1 and CDR2 are MNHEY and SMNVEV (reference sequence). The CDR3 loop is CASSLFSGVNQPQHF. DNA of the CDR3: TGTGCCAGCAGTTTATTTTCTGGGGTCAATCAGCCCCAGCATTTT.

V usage is TRBV2 and J usage is TRBJ2-2, with 8 nucleotides matching TRBD2. V lost 7 bases and J lost 2; bases outside the gene matches: 9. CDR1 and CDR2 from the germline V gene are SNHLY and FYNNEI. This CDR3 region has 16 residues. As DNA, the CDR3 is TGTGCCAGCAAGGGGGGTAGCGGGGTCAACACCGGGGAGCTGTTTTTT. Translation gives CASKGGSGVNTGELFF. Full variable domain (outside the CDR3, taken from reference TRBV2 and TRBJ2-2): EPEVTQTPSHQVTQMGQEVILRCVPISNHLYFYWYRQILGQKVEFLVSFYNNEISEKSEIFDDQFSVERPDGSNFTLKIRSTKLEDSAMYFCASKGGSGVNTGELFFGEGSRLTVL.

V is TRBV7-9 and J is TRBJ2-2, with D unclear. Trimming stripped 6 bases from V and 4 bases from J, with 9 bases between. CDR1 is SEHNR, CDR2 FQNEAQ, per germline (reference sequence). This CDR3 has 13 residues. The CDR3 reads CASREQPTGELFF. The CDR3 DNA reads as TGTGCCAGCAGGGAACAGCCCACCGGGGAGCTGTTTTTT.

This clone was seen a handful of times. This chain links TRBV28 with TRBJ1-1; D is ambiguous. The germline V and J ends were trimmed by 3 bases and 7 bases, with 9 bases remaining between them. Germline assignment: CDR1 MDHEN and CDR2 SYDVKM. There are 12 residues in the CDR3. CDR3 loop: CASSLQNYEAFF. The CDR3 DNA sequence: TGTGCCAGCAGTTTGCAAAACTATGAAGCTTTCTTT.

This clone occurred a few times. The chain uses TRBV7-6 and TRBJ2-1; D unresolved. With 8 bases removed from V and 6 bases from J, the gap between germline ends came to 11 bases. CDR1 is SGHVS, CDR2 FNYEAQ, per germline. This CDR3 contains 12 residues. The CDR3, as DNA: TGTGCCAGCGACCCCCCCCGCAATGAGCAGTTCTTC. Its translation: CASDPPRNEQFF.

The CDR3 reads CASSLLDRSYEKLFF. The DNA for the CDR3 is TGCGCCAGCAGCCTACTCGACAGGTCATATGAAAAACTGTTTTTT. The rearrangement joins TRBV4-3 to TRBJ1-4; TRBD1 is a possible D gene (6 bases). This CDR3 is built from 15 residues. V lost 4 bases to trimming and J lost 6 bases, with 15 bases between them. CDR1 is LGHNA and CDR2 is YSLEER in the germline V gene.

This chain connects TRBV28 to TRBJ2-2, with 8 bases fitting TRBD2. This CDR3 comprises 15 residues. Germline CDR1 reads MDHEN; CDR2 reads SYDVKM. V lost 1 base, J lost 7 bases, and 5 bases stayed unmatched. CDR3 in amino acids: CASSLYGRGSGELFF. The CDR3 DNA sequence: TGTGCCAGCAGTTTATACGGGAGGGGGAGCGGGGAGCTGTTTTTT.